The source of this T cell receptor (beta chain) is a study of cytomegalovirus exposure and HLA in healthy donors. Study conclusions and caveats: Apparent HLA restriction characterized most CMV-associated TCR beta chains in a later analysis. Per a later analysis, HLA-associated TCR beta chains showed more clonal expansion than other, equally common TCR beta chains. The dataset shows that most TCR sequences were rare, while some public TCRs occurred in many donors. It was likely that a cluster of highly shared sequence variants was a sequencing artifact.

The PCR used 60 Vbeta and 13 Jbeta primers. Generated by immunoSEQ multiplex PCR, the TCRdb table keeps only in-frame clones and is missing some. The table records around 150,000 clones, about 80% of them present only once. In regard to this clone: The antigen is undetermined.

The CDR3 is 15 amino acids. The V segment lost 6 bases and the J segment 6 bases; nucleotides outside the gene matches: 10. CDR1 is MDHEN, CDR2 SYDVKM, per germline. This clonotype was sampled from a man in his late teens or twenties in good health and CMV-seropositive. The specimen was PBMCs. The gene calls are TRBV28 and TRBJ2-7; 11 bases line up with TRBD2. This CDR3 is CASRRTLSGRGEQYF. The CDR3 coding sequence is TGTGCCAGCAGACGAACCCTTAGCGGGAGGGGCGAGCAGTACTTC.